A selection of T cell receptor beta chains follows, all from one sample in a study of blood T cells in healthy people across ages. Using its own MiXCR run on the 5' RACE reads, TCRdb lists one record per CDR3 protein. The table includes about 1.1 million distinct CDR3 sequences, 35% to 40% detected once. The sequenced sample consisted of blood. These receptors were collected from a man younger than 35 in good health. The CDR3 runs from the conserved cysteine through the conserved F or W. Fields, in order: clone size, V gene, D gene, J gene, CDR3 DNA, CDR3 protein. D genes are given only for firm matches. Size values are once, few and many counts, or a class for expanded clones, and some rows have none.

-	TRBV24-1	-	TRBJ2-1	TGTGCCACCAGCAGCCCCTCGGGACACCAAAACAATGAGCAGTTCTTC	CATSSPSGHQNNEQFF
few	TRBV3-1	-	TRBJ1-4	TGTGCCAGCAGCCAAGACCCGAAGGGTAATGAAAAACTGTTTTTT	CASSQDPKGNEKLFF
-	TRBV27	-	TRBJ2-3	TGTGCCAGCAGTCCGCAATCACCAAATACGCAGTATTTT	CASSPQSPNTQYF
-	TRBV7-9	-	TRBJ1-4	TGTGCCAGCAGCGACTCCTCAGAAGGTGAAAAACTGTTTTTT	CASSDSSEGEKLFF
few	TRBV12-3/TRBV12-4	-	TRBJ1-1	TGTGCCAGCAGCTTAAGCCCAGGGAGTGACACTGAAGCTTTCTTT	CASSLSPGSDTEAFF
-	TRBV7-2	-	TRBJ2-3	TGTGCCAGCAGCTTTTGGCGGCGGGCAGTCGGAGATACGCAGTATTTT	CASSFWRRAVGDTQYF
few	TRBV2	-	TRBJ1-1	TGTGCCAGCAGCTCTCGGGGGGCTGAAGCTTTCTTT	CASSSRGAEAFF
-	TRBV6-6	TRBD1	TRBJ1-4	TGTGCCAGCAGTCTAATCGGGACAGGACGTAATGAAAAACTGTTTTTT	CASSLIGTGRNEKLFF
many	TRBV20-1	TRBD1	TRBJ1-6	TGCAGTGCTAGAGAGGCCTACCGACAGGGATTAAGTTCACCCCTCCACTTT	CSAREAYRQGLSSPLHF
-	TRBV20-1	TRBD1	TRBJ1-2	TGCAATGCTAGCCGGGGACAGGGAGGAGACTATGGCTACACCTTC	CNASRGQGGDYGYTF
few	TRBV7-9	-	TRBJ2-7	TGTGCCAGCAGTCGTGACACCGGCTCCTACGAGCAGTACTTC	CASSRDTGSYEQYF
-	TRBV5-1	-	TRBJ2-1	TGCGCCAGCAGCTCCCAATCTGGGGCTATCTCCTGCAATGAGCAGTTCTTC	CASSSQSGAISCNEQFF
once	TRBV7-2	TRBD2	TRBJ2-1	TGTGCCAGCAGCTTATCTTCGCGGGGGGCGGACAATGAGCAGTTCTTC	CASSLSSRGADNEQFF
-	TRBV12-3/TRBV12-4	-	TRBJ2-3	TGTGCCAGCAGAACCCCAGGGTCGGGCACAGATACGCAGTATTTT	CASRTPGSGTDTQYF
-	TRBV12-3/TRBV12-4	-	TRBJ1-2	TGTGCCAGCAGTTTAGGGGCCAGGGTAATACCTCTATACAATGGCTACACCTTC	CASSLGARVIPLYNGYTF
-	TRBV7-9	-	TRBJ2-6	TGTGCCAGCAGCTTAGAAGCGCTCCTGTTCTCTGGGGCCAACGTCCTGACTTTC	CASSLEALLFSGANVLTF
many	TRBV12-3/TRBV12-4	-	TRBJ2-1	TGTGCCAGCAGTGCCCCCTGGGAGGAGATTGTATACAATGAGCAGTTCTTC	CASSAPWEEIVYNEQFF
-	TRBV6-2/TRBV6-3	TRBD2	TRBJ2-5	TGTGCCAGCAGTTCCCTCATACTAGCGGGGCGAACCAATGAGCAGTACTTC	CASSSLILAGRTNEQYF
-	TRBV11-2	-	TRBJ2-5	TGTGCCAGCCTTCCCCGAAGGGAGAGGAACAATGAGCAGTACTTC	CASLPRRERNNEQYF
few	TRBV5-5	-	TRBJ1-5	TGTGCCAGCAGCTCCCGACGGGAGAATCAGCCCCAGCATTTT	CASSSRRENQPQHF
-	TRBV12-3/TRBV12-4	-	TRBJ2-2	TGTGCCAGCAGTCCTCGGCGAACCGGGGAGCTGTTTTTT	CASSPRRTGELFF
-	TRBV7-2	-	TRBJ1-4	TGTGCCAGCAGCTCTAGGCCAGCAACTAATGAAAAACTGTTTTTT	CASSSRPATNEKLFF
few	TRBV7-2	TRBD2	TRBJ2-5	TGTGCCAGCAGCCTTAGACTAGCGGGATCCCAAGAGACCCAGTACTTC	CASSLRLAGSQETQYF
-	TRBV6-2/TRBV6-3	-	TRBJ2-1	TGTGCCGGCAGTTCCGCCGGGACGCCCTTAGTTGGTGAGCAGTTCTTC	CAGSSAGTPLVGEQFF
-	TRBV2	-	TRBJ2-3	TGTGCCAGCAGTGAAGTGGGGAGTCTGAGCGGGTCCAGAGTTGATACGCAGTATTTT	CASSEVGSLSGSRVDTQYF
few	TRBV4-2	-	TRBJ1-5	TGTGCCAGCAGCCAAGATCTAAATCGGGAGAGGCAGCCCCAGCATTTT	CASSQDLNRERQPQHF
-	TRBV28	-	TRBJ2-5	TGTGCCAGCAGTTTATGGGGACAACTGACCCAAGAGACCCAGTACTTC	CASSLWGQLTQETQYF
few	TRBV13	-	TRBJ1-2	TGTGCCAGCAGCTTTTACGGGAACAACTATGGCTACACCTTC	CASSFYGNNYGYTF
-	TRBV7-9	-	TRBJ2-5	TGTGCCAGCAGCTTCAGGGAGCAAATTCAAGAGACCCAGTACTTC	CASSFREQIQETQYF
-	TRBV12-3/TRBV12-4	-	TRBJ2-5	TGTGCCAGCAGTTTCGTGACGAGTACGGAGACCCAGTACTTC	CASSFVTSTETQYF
-	TRBV20-1	-	TRBJ2-1	TGCAGTACTAGCCGGCCGTCAGTCAATGAGCAGTTCTTC	CSTSRPSVNEQFF
-	TRBV2	TRBD2	TRBJ2-7	TGTGCCAGTCAAACTAGCGGGGGTAACGAGCAGTACTTC	CASQTSGGNEQYF
-	TRBV12-3/TRBV12-4	TRBD1	TRBJ1-2	TGTGCCAGCAGTCCCTGGACAGGGGCCTTATATGGCTACACCTTC	CASSPWTGALYGYTF
-	TRBV7-2	-	TRBJ2-7	TGTGCCAGCAGCTCAAGGACGGCTTGGCGCGAGCAGTACTTC	CASSSRTAWREQYF
-	TRBV12-3/TRBV12-4	TRBD2	TRBJ2-3	TGTGCCAGCAGCTCCATCAGACGTCTAGCGGGGAGCACAGATACGCAGTATTTT	CASSSIRRLAGSTDTQYF
-	TRBV4-1	-	TRBJ1-1	TGCGCCAGCAGCCAAGATCGGGTGGGACGGGAGGACACTGAAGCTTTCTTT	CASSQDRVGREDTEAFF
-	TRBV5-1	-	TRBJ1-1	TGCGCCAGCAGCATGAACGACCTAAACACTGAAGCTTTCTTT	CASSMNDLNTEAFF
few	TRBV19	TRBD1	TRBJ1-1	TGTGCCAGTAGCACGCAAAGGACAGGGAGGATTGACACTGAAGCTTTCTTT	CASSTQRTGRIDTEAFF
-	TRBV25-1	-	TRBJ1-1	TGTGCCAGCACCCGCTGGGGCGTCGGGAACACTGAAGCTTTCTTT	CASTRWGVGNTEAFF
-	TRBV3-1	-	TRBJ1-6	TGTGCCAGCAGCCAATCGCAGGGACTAGGGCCCCTCCACTTT	CASSQSQGLGPLHF
-	TRBV4-1	-	TRBJ2-2	TGCGCCAGCACTCCGGGGGACATCAGCACCGGGGAGCTGTTTTTT	CASTPGDISTGELFF
-	TRBV20-1	-	TRBJ1-4	TGCAGTGCTACCCTGGTGGGGGGTGGGGATGAAAAACTGTTTTTT	CSATLVGGGDEKLFF
-	TRBV25-1	-	TRBJ1-5	TGTGCCAGCAAAGGTGGTGGGAGCAATCAGCCCCAGCATTTT	CASKGGGSNQPQHF
-	TRBV6-2/TRBV6-3	-	TRBJ2-5	TGTGCCAGCAGCCTTATCAGGGGGGGTGAGACCCAGTACTTC	CASSLIRGGETQYF
few	TRBV6-2/TRBV6-3	TRBD2	TRBJ2-1	TGTGCCAGCCGACCGCTGGGGGGGGGCTACAATGAGCAGTTCTTC	CASRPLGGGYNEQFF
few	TRBV6-2/TRBV6-3	-	TRBJ2-4	TGTGCCAGCAACGACGGCCCAGGGCTAGCCAAAAACATTCAGTACTTC	CASNDGPGLAKNIQYF